This T cell receptor beta chain was identified during a study of shared clonotypes between healthy human individuals (dated by TCRdb to 2018 to 2020). At the level of the whole study: Three men and two women, aged 18 to 49 years, made up the cohort. For each donor, CD4 naive and CD4 memory were each given three plates, CD8 naive was given two plates, and CD8 memory was given one plate. To estimate repertoire size and how much clonotypes are shared between individuals, the study performed deep sequencing of blood TCR repertoires from a few healthy adults. Different laboratories and diverse techniques were used to prepare libraries and sequence TCR repertoires, to increase sequencing depth and limit assay-specific biases. Leukapheresis yielded between about 0.8 and 9.5 billion PBMCs per donor. Results the study describes overall, beyond this receptor: Sharing across a few donors was observed for around 5% of naive CD4, 3.5% of naive CD8, 2% to 2.5% of memory CD4, and approximately 0.41% of memory CD8 clonotypes. Larger estimated clonotype richness was generally found for naive subsets than for memory subsets. Rarefaction of sorted-subset datasets indicated incomplete sequencing despite the large sequencing depth. Pairwise subsampling led to the expectation that sequencing depth would affect the degree of clonotype sharing among donors. Sampling was restricted to blood, and TCR repertoires in tissue are likely to differ from TCR repertoires in blood. Because the study included a small number of donors, the genetic and exposure-history diversity represented was limited. Clonotypes shared by all four sorted-subset donors showed higher generation probabilities than non-shared clonotypes.

Comment on this clone: Its specific antigen is unknown. No base qualities exist here, and no much larger clone lies one base off it.

Unmatched junction bases come to 8, with V trimmed by 6 bases and J by 4 bases. The CDR3 numbers 14 residues from cysteine through phenylalanine. Only the CDR3 part of the read is kept: 42 bases, read in frame from the first base. As encoded in the germline V gene, CDR1 is MDHEN while CDR2 is SYDVKM. Healthy HIV-negative adults with no recently reported acute infections or vaccinations were included as donors. Every donor was a Caucasian adult residing in Nashville, Tennessee, USA. CD4+ T cells were enriched by magnetic negative selection, after which naive cells were positively selected on CD45RA and the negative fraction was taken as the memory subset. Blood was collected by leukapheresis, and PBMCs were isolated by Ficoll-Histopaque density gradient centrifugation and then cryopreserved in liquid nitrogen vapor phase. Purity and quantity of every magnetically sorted T cell population were checked by analytical flow cytometry. Genomic DNA was isolated from every sorted fraction and measured by UV absorbance on a Nanodrop 2000c.

Using the deep immunoSEQ assay, TCR CDR3 regions were amplified from genomic DNA by multiplex PCR. Genomic DNA extracted from each cell subset was distributed evenly over all wells of several immunoSEQ 96-well plates, and each plate served as one replicate. For sorted subsets, each replicate PCR was loaded with around 220 ng genomic DNA, equivalent to 25,000 to 30,000 T cell genomes. Purified libraries were quantified with a Qubit 3.0 fluorometer, sized on a Bioanalyzer 2100, and re-quantified with the KAPA Library Quantification kit. Every immunoSEQ 96-well plate was sequenced on a dedicated single-read 150-cycle Illumina NextSeq 550 flow cell. Per the original workflow: The immunoSEQ output contained only junctional sequences without quality scores, so filtering could not match that applied to full-length reads. Sequences were annotated with PyIR, a Python wrapper for IgBLAST v1.9, using IMGT germline references to assign V/J genes and CDR3. Reads were filtered out if the reads had weak V/J assignments (E-value above 1e-6), no CDR3, stop codons, out-of-frame junctions, or ambiguous translated residues. V3J clonotypes were defined as sequences sharing the same inferred V gene, J gene, and CDR3 amino acid sequence. To compute the percentage overlap between repertoires, the number of shared unique clonotypes was divided by the size of the smaller repertoire. Repertoire richness was assessed with RTK rarefaction, the Chao1 estimator, and Recon v2.1 estimates of unobserved clonotypes. Generation probabilities were computed with OLGA for all TCRbeta clonotypes obtained by the gDNA method from several donors. TCRdb holds this immuneACCESS table with in-frame rearrangements only. Some clones are missing; in checked studies, unresolved V genes explain under half, and the rest has no known cause. Clonal size and the V and J genes are those of that table, whereas D and trimming came from the DNA. Within this sample are over 2 million clones, with 95% of them counted one time only. Together, the top ten hold around 0.13% of the sample.

What was sequenced was naive CD4+ T cells sorted from blood. The cell subset or site label, read with the paper, signifies: CD45RA+ positively selected. This sequence uses TRBV28 and TRBJ2-5; TRBD1 fits 7 bases in the junction. The TCR was taken from a young man in good health. The CDR3 is CASSLQGSGETQYF. The DNA reads as follows: TGTGCCAGCAGCCTACAGGGGTCGGGAGAGACCCAGTACTTC.